The present T cell receptor (beta chain) was sequenced within a study of monozygotic twins with inflammatory bowel disease. Study outcomes and limitations: Compared with healthy co-twins, IBD patients showed reduced TCRbeta repertoire diversity by inverse Simpson.

Concerning this clonotype: The antigen remains unidentified.

Reprocessing the 5' RACE reads, TCRdb reports a single entry for every CDR3 protein and omits DNA. Its table records approximately 380,000 distinct CDR3 sequences. The material sequenced was blood. The clonotype was recovered from a human donor with ulcerative colitis or Crohn's disease, or a healthy co-twin of an affected twin (not recorded which).

The CDR3 loop reads CSAPPGLAGGREGSDTQYF. The chain recombines TRBV20-1 with TRBJ2-3; TCRdb's assignment of TRBD2 cannot be checked, as there is no DNA. Germline V lookup: CDR1 DFQATT, CDR2 SNEGSKA (reference sequence). This CDR3 contains 19 residues.